This T cell receptor beta chain was captured by sequencing in a study of human T cells and chemical hapten exposure. The wider study: Each week of the approximately 25-week study, patients had diphenylcyclopropenone applied to the scalp.

Using its own MiXCR run on the RACE reads, TCRdb lists one record per CDR3 protein. The sample carries 380,000 or so distinct CDR3 sequences, around 5% recorded once. Germline lookup yields CDR1 MNHNY and CDR2 SVGAGI (reference sequence). V lost 2 bases and J lost 6; bases outside the gene matches: 5. The CDR3 is made up of 15 amino acids. Time point reported: patch test 1, 2 weeks after DPC sensitization. Stated treatment: therapeutic diphenylcyclopropenone sensitization with weekly scalp DPC. V gene TRBV6-6 combines with J gene TRBJ2-3; 10 positions agree with TRBD2. The sequence came from a woman between 45 and 60 years old with alopecia areata. Some clones in this sample may be carry-over from other donors' samples. The material sequenced was whole blood, taken in connection with sensitization to the hapten diphenylcyclopropenone (DPC). This CDR3 is CASSYGFSGGDTQYF. The CDR3 nucleotides are TGTGCCAGCAGTTACGGTTTTAGCGGGGGGGATACGCAGTATTTT.